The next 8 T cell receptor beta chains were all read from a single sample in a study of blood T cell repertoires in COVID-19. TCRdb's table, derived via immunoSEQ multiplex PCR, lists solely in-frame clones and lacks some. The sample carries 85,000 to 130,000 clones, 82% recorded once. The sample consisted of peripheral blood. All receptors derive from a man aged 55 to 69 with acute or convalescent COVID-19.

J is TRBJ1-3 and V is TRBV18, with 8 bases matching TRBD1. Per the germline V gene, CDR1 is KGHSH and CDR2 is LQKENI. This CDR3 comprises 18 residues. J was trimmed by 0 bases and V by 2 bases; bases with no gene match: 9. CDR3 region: CASSPVVDRVSSGNTIYF. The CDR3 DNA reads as TGTGCCAGCTCACCAGTTGTGGACAGGGTGAGCTCTGGAAACACCATATATTTT. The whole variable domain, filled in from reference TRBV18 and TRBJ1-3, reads NAGVMQNPRHLVRRRGQEARLRCSPMKGHSHVYWYRQLPEEGLKFMVYLQKENIIDESGMPKERFSAEFPKEGPSILRIQQVVRGDSAAYFCASSPVVDRVSSGNTIYFGEGSWLTVV.

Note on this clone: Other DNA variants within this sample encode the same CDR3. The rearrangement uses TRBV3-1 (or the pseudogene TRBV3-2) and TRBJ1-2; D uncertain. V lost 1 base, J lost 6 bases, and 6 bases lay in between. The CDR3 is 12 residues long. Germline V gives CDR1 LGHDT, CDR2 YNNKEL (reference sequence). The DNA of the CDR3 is TGTGCCAGCAGCCAAGGGCAAGATGGCTACACCTTC. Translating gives CASSQGQDGYTF.

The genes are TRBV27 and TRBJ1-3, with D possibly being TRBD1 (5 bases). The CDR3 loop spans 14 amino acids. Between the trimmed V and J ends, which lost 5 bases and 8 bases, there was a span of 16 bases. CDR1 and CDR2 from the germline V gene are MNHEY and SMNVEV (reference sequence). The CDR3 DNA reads TGTGCCAGCAGTATGTCCTGGGGCCGAGACACCATATATTTT. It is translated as CASSMSWGRDTIYF.

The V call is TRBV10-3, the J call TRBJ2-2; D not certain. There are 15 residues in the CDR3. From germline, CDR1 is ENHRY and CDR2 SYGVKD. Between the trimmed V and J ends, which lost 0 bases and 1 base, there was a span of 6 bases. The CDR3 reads CAISESYRNTGELFF. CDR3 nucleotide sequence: TGTGCCATCAGTGAGTCCTACAGGAACACCGGGGAGCTGTTTTTT.

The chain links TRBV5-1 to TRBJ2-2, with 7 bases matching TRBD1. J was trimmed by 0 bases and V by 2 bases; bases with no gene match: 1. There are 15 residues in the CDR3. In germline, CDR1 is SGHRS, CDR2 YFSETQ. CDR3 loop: CASSFGQANTGELFF. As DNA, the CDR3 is TGCGCCAGCAGCTTCGGACAGGCGAACACCGGGGAGCTGTTTTTT.

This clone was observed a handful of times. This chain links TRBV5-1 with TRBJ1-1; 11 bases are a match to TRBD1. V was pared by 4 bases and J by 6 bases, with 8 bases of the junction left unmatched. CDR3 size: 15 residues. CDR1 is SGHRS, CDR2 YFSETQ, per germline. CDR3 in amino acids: CASSPHGTGGAEAFF. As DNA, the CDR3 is TGCGCCAGCAGCCCCCACGGGACAGGGGGGGCTGAAGCTTTCTTT.

CDR3 residues: CASSYSVQGNEKLFF. The CDR3 DNA sequence: TGTGCCAGCAGTTACTCTGTCCAGGGAAATGAAAAACTGTTTTTT. The chain uses TRBV6-5 and TRBJ1-4; the D gene is possibly TRBD1 (5 bases). Germline values: CDR1 MNHEY, CDR2 SVGAGI. With 0 bases removed from V and 5 bases from J, the gap between germline ends came to 10 bases. The CDR3 extends over 15 amino acids.

The CDR3 DNA reads as TGTGCCAGCAGCTTGGTGGGAGGGCCCCACGAGCAGTACTTC. It specifies CASSLVGGPHEQYF. This chain connects TRBV5-4 to TRBJ2-7; TRBD2 agrees at 7 bases. Losses at the gene ends were 0 bases for V and 5 bases for J; bases not matched to a gene: 5. Germline V CDR1 and CDR2: SGHNT, YYREEE (reference sequence). The CDR3 has 14 amino acids.